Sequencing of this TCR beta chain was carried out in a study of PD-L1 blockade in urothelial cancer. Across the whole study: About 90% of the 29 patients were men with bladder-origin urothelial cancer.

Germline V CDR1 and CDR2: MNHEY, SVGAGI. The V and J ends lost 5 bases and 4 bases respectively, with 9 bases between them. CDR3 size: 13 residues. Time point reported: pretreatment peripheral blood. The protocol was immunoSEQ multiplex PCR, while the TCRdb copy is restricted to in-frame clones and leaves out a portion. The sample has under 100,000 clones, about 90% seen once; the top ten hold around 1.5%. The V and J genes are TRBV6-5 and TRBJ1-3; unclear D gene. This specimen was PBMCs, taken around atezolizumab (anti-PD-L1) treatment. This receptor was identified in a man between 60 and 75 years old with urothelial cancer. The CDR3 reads CASSRTSGNTIYF. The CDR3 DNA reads TGTGCCAGCAGTCGAACTTCGGGAAACACCATATATTTT.